The 29 T cell receptor beta chains in this list originate from one sample, sequenced in a study of beta chain features in type 1 diabetes. The entirety of the isolated RNA underwent reverse transcription, so expressed TCRB transcripts were sequenced. TCRdb's table, derived via immunoSEQ multiplex PCR, lists solely in-frame clones and lacks some. The table shows hundreds of thousands of clones, with under 13% occurring only once. Study-level findings and limits: When Type 1 diabetes patients were examined, their TCRB CDR3s proved moderately but significantly shorter in all four CD4+ subsets.

Which antigens these TCRs recognize remains unknown. Sequencing input: naive CD4+ T cells from blood. Every receptor here comes from a man aged 30 to 45 with type 1 diabetes.

The CDR3 loop reads CASSLDRNTEAFF. Written as DNA, the CDR3 is TGCGCCAGCAGTCTTGACAGGAACACTGAAGCTTTCTTT. The chain carries TRBV4-3 and TRBJ1-1; D possibly corresponds to TRBD1 (5 bases). CDR1 is LGHNA and CDR2 is YSLEER in the germline V gene. The CDR3 totals 13 residues. The germline V and J ends were trimmed by 6 bases and 1 base, with 9 bases remaining between them.

The chain uses TRBV5-1 and TRBJ1-2, with 9 positions matching TRBD1. Per the germline V gene, CDR1 is SGHRS and CDR2 is YFSETQ. V was clipped by 1 base and J by 7 bases; unmatched bases: 17. CDR3 length: 18 amino acids. The CDR3 DNA reads as TGCGCCAGCAGCTTGAGCCCTCCTTCGACAGGGGGTAGGGTTGGCTACACCTTC. It yields the protein CASSLSPPSTGGRVGYTF.

This clone was observed a few times. The chain recombines TRBV6-1 with TRBJ1-2; D not resolved. The ends were cut back, 4 bases at V and 2 bases at J, with 8 bases in the middle. The CDR3 is made up of 13 amino acids. Per germline, CDR1 MNHNS and CDR2 SASEGT. The chain's CDR3 is CASSATENYGYTF. As DNA, the CDR3 is TGTGCCAGCAGTGCCACAGAAAACTATGGCTACACCTTC.

This clone showed up just a few times. The chain is built from TRBV2 and TRBJ2-3, with a weak D call TRBD1 (6 bases). CDR3 length: 12 residues. Germline CDR1 and CDR2: SNHLY and FYNNEI. V dropped 6 bases and J dropped 3 bases, with 7 bases sitting between them. The CDR3 loop is CASRQGTDTQYF. CDR3 sequence (DNA): TGTGCCAGCAGACAGGGAACAGATACGCAGTATTTT.

V and J are TRBV27 and TRBJ1-6; 7 nucleotides match TRBD1. There are 14 residues in the CDR3. Germline assignment: CDR1 MNHEY and CDR2 SMNVEV (reference sequence). The trim removed 4 bases at V and 8 bases at J, leaving 5 bases unmatched. The CDR3 reads CASSSPGQYSPLHF. CDR3 DNA: TGTGCCAGCAGTTCCCCGGGACAGTATTCACCCCTCCACTTT.

This clone was observed a handful of times. This chain joins TRBV9 and TRBJ2-3; TRBD2 agrees at 10 bases. This CDR3 region has 16 residues. V shed 0 bases, J shed 2 bases, and the junction held 3 bases outside the gene matches. Looked up from germline, CDR1 is SGDLS and CDR2 is YYNGEE. The CDR3 loop reads CASSVGSGGATDTQYF. The CDR3 bases are TGTGCCAGCAGCGTAGGGAGCGGGGGGGCCACAGATACGCAGTATTTT.

This clone was seen only once. The V and J genes are TRBV28 and TRBJ2-1; possible D gene TRBD1, 5 bases. The CDR3 is 12 amino acids. Germline V lookup: CDR1 MDHEN, CDR2 SYDVKM. The V end lost 3 bases, the J end lost 10 bases, and 10 bases lay between the germline ends. This CDR3 is CASSLRAGEQFF. The CDR3 DNA reads as TGTGCCAGCAGTTTGAGAGCAGGGGAGCAGTTCTTC.

This clone was counted between two and nine times. The chain carries TRBV29-1 and TRBJ1-1; D might be TRBD1 (6 bases). CDR1 is SQVTM and CDR2 is ANQGSEA in the germline V gene. The CDR3 has 13 amino acids. V lost 6 bases to trimming and J lost 2 bases, with 13 bases between them. CDR3 sequence reads: CSVHLQGNTEAFF. In DNA, the CDR3 is TGCAGCGTGCACCTACAGGGTAACACTGAAGCTTTCTTT.

This clone was seen more than once but under ten times. The J gene is TRBJ1-5, the V gene TRBV12-5; D perhaps matches TRBD1 (6 bases). The CDR3 sequence is 13 residues long. The germline V gene encodes CDR1 LGHNT and CDR2 FRNRAP. V lost 6 bases and J 6 bases, leaving 12 bases between the germline ends. The DNA for the CDR3 is TGTGCTAGTGGCTTCGACAGGCCTCAGCCCCAGCATTTT. It translates to CASGFDRPQPQHF.

The V gene is TRBV5-4, the J gene TRBJ2-5; unclear D gene. The CDR3 spans 14 residues. Per germline, CDR1 SGHNT and CDR2 YYREEE (reference sequence). Trimming took 4 bases from V and 1 from J, leaving 11 bases between them. The CDR3 loop reads CASSRPQAQETQYF. CDR3 coding DNA: TGTGCCAGCAGCCGCCCCCAGGCCCAAGAGACCCAGTACTTC.

This clone was observed a handful of times. This CDR3 reads CATSRGSEETQYF. DNA of the CDR3: TGTGCCACCAGCAGAGGTTCTGAGGAGACCCAGTACTTC. The chain is built from TRBV15 and TRBJ2-5; D is unresolved. CDR3 length: 13 residues. The V gene lost 1 base and the J gene lost 5 bases, with 8 bases spanning the gap. Germline-derived CDR1 and CDR2 are LNHNV and YYDKDF (reference sequence).

V usage is TRBV12-5 and J usage is TRBJ2-7, with a possible D match to TRBD1 (6 bases). CDR1 is LGHNT and CDR2 is FRNRAP in the germline V gene. The CDR3 runs to 19 residues. V gave up 0 bases and J gave up 0 bases, with 21 bases separating them. CDR3 bases: TGTGCTAGTGGTTTGGTAGGCAGGGGCCTTATCTTGGGCTCCTACGAGCAGTACTTC. It codes for CASGLVGRGLILGSYEQYF. The complete variable domain, with remaining parts taken from reference TRBV12-5 and TRBJ2-7, reads DARVTQTPRHKVTEMGQEVTMRCQPILGHNTVFWYRQTMMQGLELLAYFRNRAPLDDSGMPKDRFSAEMPDATLATLKIQPSEPRDSAVYFCASGLVGRGLILGSYEQYFGPGTRLTVT.

The chain joins TRBV5-6 to TRBJ2-2; 7 bases fit TRBD2. CDR1 is SGHDT, CDR2 YYEEEE, per germline. The CDR3 loop spans 15 amino acids. V was pared by 2 bases and J by 2 bases, with 3 bases of the junction left unmatched. In DNA, the CDR3 is TGTGCCAGCAGCTTCAGCGGGGCCAACACCGGGGAGCTGTTTTTT. Its protein product is CASSFSGANTGELFF.

This sequence joins TRBV7-9 and TRBJ1-5; a possible D gene is TRBD1 (5 bases). The CDR3 runs to 16 residues. Per the germline V gene, CDR1 is SEHNR and CDR2 is FQNEAQ (reference sequence). Trimming left V 3 bases short and J 1 base short, with 13 bases between. The CDR3 nucleotides are TGTGCCAGCAGCTTGGGAGGGGAGAGGAGCAATCAGCCCCAGCATTTT. This codes for CASSLGGERSNQPQHF.

The chain joins TRBV7-2 to TRBJ2-7; perhaps TRBD1 as D (6 bases). Germline V gene data show CDR1 as SGHTA and CDR2 as FQGNSA. CDR3 size: 13 residues. Trimming removed 6 bases from V and 5 bases from J, with 14 bases in between. This CDR3 is CASSISGQNEQYF. DNA of the CDR3: TGTGCCAGCAGTATATCCGGACAGAACGAGCAGTACTTC. Complete variable domain (other parts from reference TRBV7-2 and TRBJ2-7): GAGVSQSPSNKVTEKGKDVELRCDPISGHTALYWYRQSLGQGLEFLIYFQGNSAPDKSGLPSDRFSAERTGGSVSTLTIQRTQQEDSAVYLCASSISGQNEQYFGPGTRLTVT.

This chain connects TRBV18 to TRBJ1-1, with a tentative D call TRBD1 (6 bases). The V end lost 6 bases, the J end lost 5 bases, and 16 bases lay between the germline ends. Per germline, CDR1 KGHSH and CDR2 LQKENI. This CDR3 is 14 amino acids long. CDR3 coding DNA: TGTGCCAGCTCCTTCGACCCGAGGGGGACTGAAGCTTTCTTT. Encoded protein: CASSFDPRGTEAFF.

This clone has only a few counts. The chain carries TRBV5-1 and TRBJ2-1; 10 bases are shared with TRBD2. J gave up 5 bases and V 0 bases, and 2 bases lay outside the gene matches. Germline V CDR1 and CDR2: SGHRS, YFSETQ. The CDR3 length is 15 residues. CDR3 in DNA: TGCGCCAGCAGCTTGGTTAGCGGGGGGAACAATGAGCAGTTCTTC. It translates to CASSLVSGGNNEQFF.

This rearrangement joins TRBV6-6 to TRBJ1-6; 7 nucleotides line up with TRBD1. Trimming cost V 8 bases and J 6 bases; bases outside gene matches: 1. CDR1 and CDR2 from the germline V gene are MNHNY and SVGAGI (reference sequence). The CDR3 has 12 residues. CDR3 sequence: CASGTVNSPLHF. Written as DNA, the CDR3 is TGTGCCAGCGGGACAGTTAATTCACCCCTCCACTTT.

The chain is built from TRBV7-2 and TRBJ2-6; D unclear. The CDR3 has 18 amino acids. V gave up 0 bases and J gave up 0 bases, with 12 bases separating them. Germline V gene lookup returns CDR1 SGHTA and CDR2 FQGNSA. CDR3 nucleotides: TGTGCCAGCAGCTTAGCGTCAGTTGCCCTCTCTGGGGCCAACGTCCTGACTTTC. Its protein is CASSLASVALSGANVLTF.

The J gene is TRBJ2-7, the V gene TRBV19, with 7 bases lining up with TRBD2. The CDR3 length is 15 residues. With 1 base clipped from V and 3 bases from J, the junction kept 6 bases outside the gene matches. The germline gives CDR1 LNHDA, CDR2 SQIVND (reference sequence). CDR3 in amino acids: CASSIGPGRYYEQYF. CDR3 nucleotide sequence: TGTGCCAGTAGTATAGGCCCCGGGAGGTACTACGAGCAGTACTTC.

Only a few counts were recorded for this clone. The genes are TRBV7-9 and TRBJ1-2; 8 nucleotides match TRBD1. CDR3 length: 15 residues. The trim removed 5 bases at V and 9 bases at J, leaving 14 bases unmatched. From germline, CDR1 is SEHNR and CDR2 FQNEAQ (reference sequence). The CDR3, as DNA: TGTGCCAGCAGCGGAAATCATGGACAGGGACTAAGCTACACCTTC. Translating it yields CASSGNHGQGLSYTF.

This chain links TRBV2 with TRBJ1-5, with D uncertain. Germline V lookup: CDR1 SNHLY, CDR2 FYNNEI. The CDR3 runs to 13 residues. Trimming left V 0 bases short and J 9 bases short, with 9 bases between. The CDR3 is CASSEALWRPQHF. CDR3 nucleotide sequence: TGTGCCAGCAGTGAAGCGCTTTGGAGGCCCCAGCATTTT.

This clone was counted a few times. The chain employs TRBV6-6 and TRBJ2-3, with D unresolved. CDR1 is MNHNY, CDR2 SVGAGI, per germline (reference sequence). CDR3 length: 12 amino acids. V lost 2 bases, J lost 4 bases, and 4 bases lay in between. CDR3 nucleotide sequence: TGTGCCAGCAGTTACGGCCCAGATACGCAGTATTTT. Amino acids: CASSYGPDTQYF.

V usage is TRBV30 and J usage is TRBJ1-1, with D possibly TRBD1 on 5 matching bases. Germline CDR1 is GTSNPN and CDR2 is SVGIG (reference sequence). This CDR3 spans 15 amino acids. The V end was cut by 1 base, the J end by 1 base, with 13 bases between. CDR3 in amino acids: CAWSAKTARNTEAFF. CDR3 coding DNA: TGTGCCTGGAGTGCGAAGACAGCGAGGAACACTGAAGCTTTCTTT.

This clone was counted only a few times. The chain is built from TRBV29-1 and TRBJ2-1, with 8 bases matching TRBD1. Per the germline V gene, CDR1 is SQVTM and CDR2 is ANQGSEA. The CDR3 has 14 amino acids. Unmatched junction bases numbered 10, after V lost 6 bases and J lost 6 bases. CDR3: CSVADRDGLNEQFF. The CDR3 bases are TGCAGCGTCGCGGACAGGGATGGCCTCAATGAGCAGTTCTTC.

J is TRBJ2-7 and V is TRBV18; a weak D match, TRBD2 (5 bases). The CDR3 is 15 residues long. The germline V gene has CDR1 KGHSH and CDR2 LQKENI. V gave up 6 bases and J gave up 1 base, with 16 bases separating them. The CDR3 sequence: CASSRVRTGSYEQYF. The CDR3 DNA follows: TGTGCCAGCTCTCGAGTACGAACGGGATCCTACGAGCAGTACTTC.

The chain couples TRBV5-4 to TRBJ2-2, with 9 bases that match TRBD1. CDR3 length equals 15 residues. Trimming at V came to 0 bases and at J to 3 bases, leaving 0 bases not matched to a gene. CDR1 is SGHNT and CDR2 is YYREEE in the germline V gene (reference sequence). CDR3 in DNA: TGTGCCAGCAGCTTGGGACAGGGGGACACCGGGGAGCTGTTTTTT. Translation: CASSLGQGDTGELFF.

This clone has just a few counts. One end of the junction does not line up with germline, which may come from a read error. This sequence joins TRBV7-2 and TRBJ2-7, with 8 bases matching TRBD2. CDR3 length: 13 amino acids. Germline V lookup: CDR1 SGHTA, CDR2 FQGNSA. DNA for the CDR3: TGTGCCAGCAGCTTATCCACGGGACTAGGTGTGGGTTTC. Its translation is CASSLSTGLGVGF. Together with reference TRBV7-2 and TRBJ2-7, the CDR3 gives the full variable domain: GAGVSQSPSNKVTEKGKDVELRCDPISGHTALYWYRQSLGQGLEFLIYFQGNSAPDKSGLPSDRFSAERTGGSVSTLTIQRTQQEDSAVYLCASSLSTGLGVGFGPGTRLTVT.

The chain uses TRBV5-1 and TRBJ2-1, with 9 bases fitting TRBD1. V lost 5 bases and J lost 3; bases outside the gene matches: 9. Looked up from germline, CDR1 is SGHRS and CDR2 is YFSETQ. CDR3 length equals 16 residues. This chain's CDR3 is CASSRQTGGGYNEQFF. The CDR3 bases are TGCGCCAGCAGTCGTCAGACAGGGGGAGGCTACAATGAGCAGTTCTTC.